This T cell receptor (beta chain) was sequenced for a study of neurological immune-mediated disorders. Noted time point: longitudinal time-point 2. 5'RACE generated cDNA with 10-nucleotide random UMIs. TCRdb reprocessed the 5' RACE reads with MiXCR, giving one entry per CDR3 protein. The sample contains some 49,000 distinct CDR3 sequences, over 10% of which appear only once. This clonotype occurred a few times. Germline loops: CDR1 MNHNY, CDR2 SVGAGI (reference sequence). Germline trimming cut 5 bases from V and 6 bases from J; bases unmatched to any gene: 7. The CDR3 loop spans 14 amino acids. The receptor comes from a male donor with HTLV-1-associated myelopathy (HAM/TSP). The sample comprised PBMCs. The chain uses TRBV6-6 and TRBJ2-7; 10 nucleotides agree with TRBD1. CDR3 loop: CASSHTGTGAEQYF. In DNA, the CDR3 is TGTGCCAGCAGTCACACCGGGACAGGGGCCGAGCAGTACTTC.